This is a list of T cell receptor beta chains from one sample in a study of beta chain features in type 1 diabetes. Measured with immunoSEQ multiplex PCR; TCRdb has only the in-frame clones, and not every one. In the table there are a few hundred thousand clones, approximately 25% of which are singletons. The sample comprised naive CD4+ T cells from blood. The receptors were sampled from a woman younger than 45 with type 1 diabetes. The CDR3 runs from the conserved cysteine through the conserved F or W. The D gene is left open where the match is weak. Size values are once, few and many counts, or a class for expanded clones, and some rows have none.

D gene	J gene	clone size	V gene	CDR3 protein	CDR3 DNA
TRBD2	TRBJ2-7	-	TRBV30	CAWRSKKGLAGDEQYF	TGTGCCTGGAGATCTAAGAAAGGACTAGCGGGAGACGAGCAGTACTTC
-	TRBJ1-3	-	TRBV29-1	CSVGSDSGNTIYF	TGCAGCGTTGGGTCAGACTCTGGAAACACCATATATTTT
TRBD2	TRBJ2-3	-	TRBV25-1	CASSNSGRGTDTQYF	TGTGCCAGCAGTAATAGCGGGAGAGGCACAGATACGCAGTATTTT
TRBD2	TRBJ2-1	-	TRBV15	CATSRGREGDNEQFF	TGTGCCACCAGCAGAGGGCGGGAGGGGGACAATGAGCAGTTCTTC
TRBD2	TRBJ2-7	few	TRBV28	CASSFFSRASGYYEQYF	TGTGCCAGCAGTTTTTTCTCTCGGGCTAGCGGATACTACGAGCAGTACTTC
-	TRBJ1-1	-	TRBV29-1	CSVDKGGTEAFF	TGCAGCGTTGATAAAGGAGGGACTGAAGCTTTCTTT
-	TRBJ2-5	once	TRBV25-1	CASSDLTGSQETQYF	TGTGCCAGCAGCGACCTAACGGGGAGCCAAGAGACCCAGTACTTC
-	TRBJ1-4	-	TRBV15	CATSTRRTEPLGGEKLFF	TGTGCCACCAGCACGAGAAGGACAGAACCCTTAGGGGGTGAAAAACTGTTTTTT
TRBD1	TRBJ2-5	-	TRBV11-2	CASSNRQGGRETQYF	TGTGCCAGCAGCAACCGACAGGGTGGTAGGGAGACCCAGTACTTC
-	TRBJ1-5	few	TRBV19	CASSMRDQPQHF	TGTGCCAGTAGTATGAGGGATCAGCCCCAGCATTTT
-	TRBJ2-3	-	TRBV9	CASSVVDSGTDTQYF	TGTGCCAGCAGCGTAGTAGACAGCGGCACAGATACGCAGTATTTT
-	TRBJ2-6	few	TRBV10-3	CAISAGETGANVLTF	TGTGCCATCAGTGCGGGGGAAACGGGGGCCAACGTCCTGACTTTC